This passage covers 22 T cell receptor beta chains from one sample sequenced in a study of blood T cell repertoires in COVID-19. Profiled with immunoSEQ multiplex PCR; TCRdb holds only in-frame clones, not every one. This sample carries 250,000 to 350,000 clones, approximately 84% of them seen once, and the ten largest clones take over 1.1%. The sequenced sample consisted of peripheral blood. The source of these receptors is a human donor with COVID-19, enrolled during active disease. The donor label of this sample is uncertain.

The genes are TRBV2 and TRBJ2-1; 14 bases fit TRBD2. This CDR3 has 14 amino acids. Germline V lookup: CDR1 SNHLY, CDR2 FYNNEI. J gave up 6 bases and V 7 bases, and 2 bases lay outside the gene matches. CDR3 protein: CASIGTSGGNEQFF. The CDR3 DNA is TGTGCCAGCATTGGGACTAGCGGGGGCAATGAGCAGTTCTTC.

The chain combines TRBV3-1 (or the pseudogene TRBV3-2) with TRBJ2-5; D ambiguous. V was cut by 1 base and J by 5 bases, with 14 bases left in between. Germline CDR1 LGHDT, CDR2 YNNKEL (reference sequence). The CDR3 totals 15 residues. CDR3 region: CASSQGVRSWETQYF. CDR3 nucleotides: TGTGCCAGCAGCCAAGGGGTGCGGTCTTGGGAGACCCAGTACTTC.

CDR3 coding DNA: TGTGCCAGCAGTTTCATCCGACAGGGAGGATACGAGCAGTACTTC. Its translation: CASSFIRQGGYEQYF. This sequence joins TRBV28 and TRBJ2-7; perhaps TRBD1 as D (7 bases). The CDR3 length is 15 residues. Germline CDR1 and CDR2: MDHEN and SYDVKM. V lost 3 bases and J 4 bases, leaving 16 bases between the germline ends. Filled out from reference TRBV28 and TRBJ2-7, the complete variable domain reads DVKVTQSSRYLVKRTGEKVFLECVQDMDHENMFWYRQDPGLGLRLIYFSYDVKMKEKGDIPEGYSVSREKKERFSLILESASTNQTSMYLCASSFIRQGGYEQYFGPGTRLTVT.

For the CDR3, the DNA is TGCGCCAGCAGCCAAGCTGGGACAGGGGATACGCAGTATTTT. Encoded protein: CASSQAGTGDTQYF. The V and J genes are TRBV4-3 and TRBJ2-3, with TRBD1 identical over 9 bases. With 1 base clipped from V and 6 bases from J, the junction kept 2 bases outside the gene matches. Germline V gene sequence: CDR1 LGHNA, CDR2 YSLEER. This CDR3 is 14 amino acids long.

The V and J genes are TRBV10-1 and TRBJ2-1, with 7 bases fitting TRBD2. The germline CDR1 and CDR2 sequences are WNHNN and SYGVQD (reference sequence). The CDR3 loop spans 15 amino acids. V shed 0 bases, J shed 5 bases, and the junction held 4 bases outside the gene matches. The CDR3, as DNA: TGCGCCAGCAGTGAGTCTAGCGGGTCAAACAATGAGCAGTTCTTC. Its translation is CASSESSGSNNEQFF.

CDR3 bases: TGTGCCAGCAGCTTAAGAGGTGCTGGGGGCGGCTACGAGCAGTACTTC. Encoded protein: CASSLRGAGGGYEQYF. The chain combines TRBV7-3 with TRBJ2-7, with TRBD1 as a possible D gene (6 bases). CDR1 and CDR2 (germline): SGHTA, FQGTGA. V was clipped by 1 base and J by 3 bases, with 16 bases between them. The CDR3 consists of 16 residues. The complete variable domain, with remaining parts taken from reference TRBV7-3 and TRBJ2-7, reads GAGVSQTPSNKVTEKGKYVELRCDPISGHTALYWYRQSLGQGPEFLIYFQGTGAADDSGLPNDRFFAVRPEGSVSTLKIQRTERGDSAVYLCASSLRGAGGGYEQYFGPGTRLTVT.

Here the CDR3 reads CASSLEARPETGELFF. CDR3 nucleotide sequence: TGCGCCAGCAGCTTGGAGGCCAGACCGGAGACCGGGGAGCTGTTTTTT. The chain combines TRBV5-1 with TRBJ2-2; D is unclear. This CDR3 has 16 residues. V was shortened by 0 bases and J by 5 bases, with 14 bases between the two germline ends. Germline V gene data show CDR1 as SGHRS and CDR2 as YFSETQ.

J is TRBJ2-3 and V is TRBV29-1; D possibly corresponds to TRBD2 (7 bases). Trimming left V 8 bases short and J 0 bases short, with 15 bases between. Germline CDR1 SQVTM, CDR2 ANQGSEA. CDR3 length equals 14 residues. In nucleotides, the CDR3 is TGCAGCTTCAGAGGGGGAGGGAGCACAGATACGCAGTATTTT. Translated: CSFRGGGSTDTQYF.

This chain connects TRBV2 to TRBJ2-7, with a weak D call TRBD2 (6 bases). In germline, CDR1 is SNHLY, CDR2 FYNNEI. The CDR3 length is 13 residues. Trimming pared 10 bases from V and 6 bases from J, leaving 19 bases between. CDR3 sequence reads: CATKQGEVGEQYF. The CDR3 DNA reads as TGTGCCACAAAGCAAGGGGAGGTCGGCGAGCAGTACTTC. The variable domain in full, with the rest retrieved from reference TRBV2 and TRBJ2-7, is EPEVTQTPSHQVTQMGQEVILRCVPISNHLYFYWYRQILGQKVEFLVSFYNNEISEKSEIFDDQFSVERPDGSNFTLKIRSTKLEDSAMYFCATKQGEVGEQYFGPGTRLTVT.

The rearrangement joins TRBV15 to TRBJ2-5, with D uncertain. The CDR3 has 12 amino acids. The V gene's germline CDR1 is LNHNV and CDR2 YYDKDF (reference sequence). V gave up 9 bases and J gave up 0 bases, with 8 bases separating them. CDR3 sequence reads: CATSFYQETQYF. The DNA of the CDR3 is TGTGCCACTTCCTTTTACCAAGAGACCCAGTACTTC.

This chain joins TRBV28 and TRBJ2-7; TRBD2 aligns across 8 bases. There are 18 residues in the CDR3. Germline V gives CDR1 MDHEN, CDR2 SYDVKM. Trimming at V came to 5 bases and at J to 6 bases, leaving 21 bases not matched to a gene. CDR3 sequence: CASSPPTSGNFLFIEQYF. CDR3 DNA: TGTGCCAGCAGTCCACCAACTAGCGGAAATTTCCTATTTATCGAGCAGTACTTC.

The chain couples TRBV2 to TRBJ1-6, with unresolved D. V was cut by 7 bases and J by 8 bases, with 15 bases left in between. The CDR3 covers 14 residues. Looked up from germline, CDR1 is SNHLY and CDR2 is FYNNEI. CDR3 sequence: CASKGEITYSPLHF. DNA of the CDR3: TGTGCCAGCAAAGGAGAGATCACGTATTCACCCCTCCACTTT.

CDR3 amino acids: CASSRTSGVDEQFF. The CDR3 DNA is TGTGCCAGCAGCCGGACTAGCGGCGTGGATGAGCAGTTCTTC. V gene TRBV3-1 (or the pseudogene TRBV3-2) combines with J gene TRBJ2-1; TRBD2 aligns across 10 bases. The germline V gene encodes CDR1 LGHDT and CDR2 YNNKEL (reference sequence). Trimming took 4 bases from V and 8 from J; bases not matched to a gene: 5. The CDR3 is made up of 14 amino acids.

V usage is TRBV18 and J usage is TRBJ2-1; 13 bases map to TRBD2. Germline trimming cut 2 bases from V and 4 bases from J; bases unmatched to any gene: 2. The CDR3 loop spans 16 amino acids. CDR1 KGHSH and CDR2 LQKENI come from the germline V gene. CDR3 loop: CASSPRTSGGYNEQFF. In nucleotides, the CDR3 is TGTGCCAGCTCACCAAGGACTAGCGGGGGATACAATGAGCAGTTCTTC.

This chain joins TRBV19 and TRBJ2-3, with 10 bases that match TRBD1. Germline CDR1 is LNHDA and CDR2 is SQIVND (reference sequence). The CDR3 length is 14 residues. V was clipped by 6 bases and J by 3 bases; unmatched bases: 3. CDR3 sequence (DNA): TGTGCCAGTAGAGACAGGGGGCTGACAGATACGCAGTATTTT. It yields the protein CASRDRGLTDTQYF.

This chain links TRBV30 with TRBJ2-7; weak D call: TRBD1 (6 bases). Trimming shortened V by 5 bases and J by 8 bases, and 13 bases separated the two germline ends. The length of the CDR3 is 11 residues. The germline V gene encodes CDR1 GTSNPN and CDR2 SVGIG (reference sequence). The CDR3 DNA reads TGTGCCTGGGACCAGGGGAACCAGCAGTACTTC. This sequence encodes CAWDQGNQQYF.

The gene calls are TRBV5-4 and TRBJ1-2; TRBD1 matches at 9 bases. Trimming at V came to 7 bases and at J to 8 bases, leaving 9 bases not matched to a gene. The germline V gene has CDR1 SGHNT and CDR2 YYREEE (reference sequence). The CDR3 is 13 amino acids. The CDR3 reads CASVPTGGSGYTF. The CDR3 nucleotides read TGTGCCAGCGTACCGACAGGGGGAAGCGGCTACACCTTC.

J is TRBJ1-2 and V is TRBV5-6; 9 bases fit TRBD1. V dropped 0 bases and J dropped 4; count of bases not matched to a gene: 13. The CDR3 runs 18 residues. Germline assignment: CDR1 SGHDT and CDR2 YYEEEE. This CDR3 reads CASSLGPGQGSIGYGYTF. DNA of the CDR3: TGTGCCAGCAGCTTGGGACCGGGACAGGGATCAATCGGCTATGGCTACACCTTC.

This chain joins TRBV2 and TRBJ1-5; the D gene is possibly TRBD1 (6 bases). The CDR3 is made up of 15 amino acids. The germline CDR1 and CDR2 sequences are SNHLY and FYNNEI. Trimming pared 6 bases from V and 2 bases from J, leaving 14 bases between. CDR3 nucleotides: TGTGCCAGCAGGAGGTGGGGGCAAGGCAATCAGCCCCAGCATTTT. Translating it yields CASRRWGQGNQPQHF.

This clone was detected only once. V is TRBV12-5 and J is TRBJ2-1; 14 bases agree with TRBD2. V gave up 6 bases and J gave up 5 bases; unmatched junction bases: 6. This CDR3 comprises 16 residues. Germline CDR1 LGHNT, CDR2 FRNRAP. The CDR3 DNA reads as TGTGCTAGTGGCCAGAGACTAGCGGGAGGGAACAATGAGCAGTTCTTC. This translates into CASGQRLAGGNNEQFF.

The chain has TRBV7-2 and TRBJ1-1, with D hard to call. The V gene lost 5 bases and the J gene lost 1 base, with 8 bases spanning the gap. The V gene's germline CDR1 is SGHTA and CDR2 FQGNSA. CDR3 length: 13 residues. CDR3 sequence: CASSAAGNTEAFF. The CDR3 DNA follows: TGTGCCAGCAGCGCTGCAGGGAACACTGAAGCTTTCTTT.

The chain joins TRBV11-1 to TRBJ2-2; D call uncertain. Germline loops: CDR1 SGHAT, CDR2 FQDESV (reference sequence). The CDR3 has 15 amino acids. V lost 0 bases and J lost 6, with 11 bases in between. CDR3: CASSLAGVGSGELFF. The DNA of the CDR3 is TGTGCCAGCAGCTTAGCTGGAGTCGGGTCCGGGGAGCTGTTTTTT.